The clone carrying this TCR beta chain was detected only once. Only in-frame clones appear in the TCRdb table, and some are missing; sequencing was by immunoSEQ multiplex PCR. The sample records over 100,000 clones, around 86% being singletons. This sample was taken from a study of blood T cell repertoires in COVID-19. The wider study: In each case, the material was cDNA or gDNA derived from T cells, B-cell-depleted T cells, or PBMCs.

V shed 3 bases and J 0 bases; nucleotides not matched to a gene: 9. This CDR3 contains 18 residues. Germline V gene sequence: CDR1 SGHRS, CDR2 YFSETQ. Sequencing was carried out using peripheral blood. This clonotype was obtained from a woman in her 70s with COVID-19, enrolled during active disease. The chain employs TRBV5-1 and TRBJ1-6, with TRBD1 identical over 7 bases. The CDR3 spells CASSSGWTGGSYNSPLHF. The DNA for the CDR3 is TGCGCCAGCAGCTCGGGGTGGACAGGAGGCTCCTATAATTCACCCCTCCACTTT.